One sample yielded the 4 T cell receptor beta chains listed below, sequenced in a study of blood T cells in healthy people across ages. Combining a sample-barcoded 5' primer with a J-beta primer mix, a second PCR ran for roughly 7 to 11 cycles. One entry per CDR3 protein, called by TCRdb with MiXCR from the 5' RACE reads. The sample has over 500,000 distinct CDR3 sequences, about a quarter seen once. The same data also went into a second study, on T cells of mothers and their children.

Sequenced sample: blood. The source of these receptors is a boy aged 2 to 9 in good health.

The chain links TRBV3-1 to TRBJ1-3; D not resolved. The V and J ends lost 3 bases and 3 bases respectively, with 12 bases between them. This CDR3 spans 15 amino acids. Germline V gives CDR1 LGHDT, CDR2 YNNKEL (reference sequence). This CDR3 reads CASSQLAGGGNTIYF. The CDR3 nucleotides are TGTGCCAGCAGCCAGTTGGCGGGTGGTGGAAACACCATATATTTT. Variable domain in full (rest from reference TRBV3-1 and TRBJ1-3): DTAVSQTPKYLVTQMGNDKSIKCEQNLGHDTMYWYKQDSKKFLKIMFSYNNKELIINETVPNRFSPKSPDKAHLNLHINSLELGDSAVYFCASSQLAGGGNTIYFGEGSWLTVV.

The chain combines TRBV28 with TRBJ1-6; TRBD1 matches at 8 bases. Trimming at V came to 9 bases and at J to 4 bases, leaving 14 bases not matched to a gene. This CDR3 has 17 amino acids. The germline V gene has CDR1 MDHEN and CDR2 SYDVKM. The CDR3 sequence: CASLHRTGRGYNSPLHF. Written as DNA, the CDR3 is TGTGCCAGTCTACATCGGACAGGGCGGGGGTATAATTCACCCCTCCACTTT.

The rearrangement links TRBV9 to TRBJ2-5, with D perhaps given as TRBD1 or TRBD2 (5 bases each). CDR1 is SGDLS, CDR2 YYNGEE, per germline. V was pared by 3 bases and J by 2 bases, with 14 bases between. The CDR3 has 15 amino acids. This CDR3 reads CASSGWGNTQETQYF. The CDR3 nucleotides read TGTGCCAGCAGCGGATGGGGGAACACGCAAGAGACCCAGTACTTC. Using reference TRBV9 and TRBJ2-5 for the parts outside the CDR3, the full variable domain is DSGVTQTPKHLITATGQRVTLRCSPRSGDLSVYWYQQSLDQGLQFLIQYYNGEERAKGNILERFSAQQFPDLHSELNLSSLELGDSALYFCASSGWGNTQETQYFGPGTRLLVL.

This clonotype turned up a few times. The V call is TRBV10-3, the J call TRBJ2-2, with 9 bases lining up with TRBD1. V gave up 2 bases and J gave up 4 bases; unmatched junction bases: 5. The CDR3 consists of 16 residues. Germline V CDR1 and CDR2: ENHRY, SYGVKD. The CDR3, as DNA: TGTGCCATCAGTGAGCCGAAGGACAGGGGCACCGGGGAGCTGTTTTTT. Its protein product is CAISEPKDRGTGELFF.